This T cell receptor beta chain is drawn from a study of control samples from healthy donors and cancer patients. Trimming cost V 6 bases and J 9 bases, with 21 bases left between them. Germline CDR1 MNHEY, CDR2 SMNVEV (reference sequence). The CDR3 spans 16 residues. This table comes from immunoSEQ multiplex PCR, and its TCRdb copy is limited to in-frame clones, with some not included. In the table there are about 58,000 clones, more than 75% of which are singletons. This receptor was obtained from a woman aged 60 to 75 with lung cancer. Sequencing was done on a sample of PBMCs. The chain joins TRBV27 to TRBJ1-6; no definite D call. The CDR3 loop reads CASRYQGRVRGSPLHF. The DNA of the CDR3 is TGTGCCAGCAGATACCAAGGACGGGTCCGGGGTTCACCCCTCCACTTT.